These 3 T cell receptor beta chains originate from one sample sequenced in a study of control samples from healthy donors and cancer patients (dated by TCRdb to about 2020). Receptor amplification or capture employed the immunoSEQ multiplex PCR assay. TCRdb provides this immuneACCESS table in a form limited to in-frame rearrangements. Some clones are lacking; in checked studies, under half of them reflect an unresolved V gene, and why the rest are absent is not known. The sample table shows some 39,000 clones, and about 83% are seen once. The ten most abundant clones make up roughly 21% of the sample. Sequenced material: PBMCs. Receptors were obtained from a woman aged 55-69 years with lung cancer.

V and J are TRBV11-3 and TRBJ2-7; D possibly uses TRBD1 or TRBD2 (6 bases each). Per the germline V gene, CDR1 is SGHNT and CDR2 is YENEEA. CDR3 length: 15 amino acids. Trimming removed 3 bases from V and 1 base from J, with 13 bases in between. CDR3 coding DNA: TGTGCCAGCAGCTTGAGGCAGGGGACTTCCTACGAGCAGTACTTC. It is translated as CASSLRQGTSYEQYF.

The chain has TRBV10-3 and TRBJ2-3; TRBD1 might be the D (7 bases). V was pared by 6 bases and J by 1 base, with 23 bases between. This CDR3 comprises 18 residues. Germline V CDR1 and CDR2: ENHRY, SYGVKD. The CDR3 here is CAISLDRSLEGRTDTQYF. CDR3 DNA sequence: TGTGCCATCAGCTTGGACAGGAGCTTGGAGGGACGCACAGATACGCAGTATTTT.

In DNA form, the CDR3 reads TGTGCCTGGAGTCCACTAGCGGAGAACTACGAGCAGTACTTC. It codes for CAWSPLAENYEQYF. J is TRBJ2-7 and V is TRBV30, with 8 nucleotides matching TRBD2. CDR1 and CDR2 from the germline V gene are GTSNPN and SVGIG (reference sequence). J gave up 3 bases and V 2 bases, and 6 bases lay outside the gene matches. The CDR3 has 14 amino acids.